This T cell receptor (beta chain) derives from a study of graft-versus-host responses after intestinal transplantation. About the research overall: Once they had received anti-thymocyte globulin induction, all recipients took tacrolimus and steroids for approximately 3 years.

Worth noting for this clone: Its matching antigen is unknown.

From germline, CDR1 is LNHDA and CDR2 SQIVND (reference sequence). Trimming shortened V by 3 bases and J by 6 bases, and 6 bases separated the two germline ends. This CDR3 region has 12 residues. Only in-frame clones appear in the TCRdb table, and some are missing; sequencing was by immunoSEQ multiplex PCR. The sample shows tens of thousands of clones, about 95% of them seen only once. Sequencing was performed on unstimulated CD8+ T cells sorted from spleen or lymph node cells, taken before transplant. V usage is TRBV19 and J usage is TRBJ2-1; D unresolved. The origin of this receptor is a human donor who was the organ donor for an intestinal transplant. Here the CDR3 reads CASSIPRNEQFF. The DNA of the CDR3 is TGTGCCAGTAGTATTCCACGCAATGAGCAGTTCTTC.